The 5 T cell receptor beta chains reported below all come from one sample, sequenced in a study of T cells in Graves' hyperthyroidism and ophthalmopathy. RNA transcripts yielded amplified TCR beta CDR3 regions. The HTBI primer set served for first-round RT-PCR of the TCR CDR3. TCRdb re-called the multiplex PCR reads through MiXCR, storing one row per CDR3 protein. The sample records fewer than 450,000 distinct CDR3 sequences, 11% to 15% being singletons. The sample was blood. These receptors were obtained from a middle-aged man with Graves' ophthalmopathy.

The rearrangement joins TRBV28 to TRBJ1-2, with a possible D match to TRBD1 (5 bases). The CDR3 extends over 14 amino acids. Trimming removed 5 bases from V and 6 bases from J, with 16 bases in between. Germline-derived CDR1 and CDR2 are MDHEN and SYDVKM. The CDR3 region is CASSGAIADHGYTF. The CDR3 bases are TGTGCCAGCAGTGGGGCGATAGCGGATCATGGCTACACCTTC.

This clonotype was seen many times. The chain is built from TRBV7-6 and TRBJ2-7; D is perhaps TRBD1 or TRBD2 (5 bases each). V was clipped by 1 base and J by 2 bases, with 15 bases between them. CDR1 and CDR2 from the germline V gene are SGHVS and FNYEAQ. This CDR3 has 16 amino acids. CDR3 amino acids: CASSLGGAGRPYEQYF. The CDR3 coding sequence is TGTGCCAGCAGCTTAGGTGGGGCGGGTAGACCCTACGAGCAGTACTTC.

This clonotype has at least ten counts. The chain carries TRBV28 and TRBJ2-5, with a tentative D call TRBD2 (6 bases). The CDR3 runs to 15 residues. Trimming removed 4 bases from V and 3 bases from J, with 15 bases in between. Germline V gene sequence: CDR1 MDHEN, CDR2 SYDVKM. CDR3 bases: TGTGCCAGCAGTTCTGGAGGGAGGCCCAAAGAGACCCAGTACTTC. This codes for CASSSGGRPKETQYF.

The rearrangement uses TRBV15 and TRBJ2-5; D not certain. The CDR3 is made up of 14 amino acids. CDR1 and CDR2 (germline): LNHNV, YYDKDF (reference sequence). Trimming took off 1 base at V and 5 bases at J, with 11 bases between the two ends. The DNA of the CDR3 is TGTGCCACCAGCAGAGTTTCGGGTCGTGAGACCCAGTACTTC. It codes for CATSRVSGRETQYF.

The rearrangement links TRBV10-3 to TRBJ2-6; TRBD2 matches at 8 bases. Germline lookup yields CDR1 ENHRY and CDR2 SYGVKD. The CDR3 is made up of 16 amino acids. V gave up 11 bases and J gave up 0 bases; unmatched junction bases: 9. CDR3 loop: CAAKRGGGSGANVLTF. The CDR3 DNA sequence: TGTGCCGCAAAACGGGGGGGAGGCTCTGGGGCCAACGTCCTGACTTTC.